Presented here are 20 T cell receptor beta chains from one specimen sequenced in a study of blood T cell repertoires in COVID-19. The assay was immunoSEQ multiplex PCR, and TCRdb's table has in-frame clones only and misses some. The sample carries 64,000 or so clones, over 75% recorded once. Sequencing was performed on peripheral blood. These receptors were taken from a human donor in a cohort sampled during active COVID-19.

The chain carries TRBV12-3 or TRBV12-4 and TRBJ2-7, with D tentatively TRBD1 (5 bases). V was trimmed by 5 bases and J by 3 bases, leaving 8 bases between them. The CDR3 has 12 amino acids. The CDR3 sequence: CASSPQVYEQYF. The CDR3 nucleotides read TGTGCCAGCAGTCCACAGGTCTACGAGCAGTACTTC.

The chain combines TRBV5-1 with TRBJ2-5; TRBD1 matches 9 bases. Germline lookup yields CDR1 SGHRS and CDR2 YFSETQ. The trim removed 0 bases at V and 2 bases at J, leaving 8 bases unmatched. The CDR3 has 17 amino acids. CDR3: CASSLGPGQGRQETQYF. Here the CDR3 DNA reads TGCGCCAGCAGCTTGGGTCCGGGACAGGGTAGGCAAGAGACCCAGTACTTC.

The V gene is TRBV7-6, the J gene TRBJ1-1; D remains ambiguous. Germline assignment: CDR1 SGHVS and CDR2 FNYEAQ. Trimming stripped 1 base from V and 0 bases from J, with 12 bases between. The CDR3 is made up of 16 amino acids. CDR3 bases: TGTGCCAGCAGCTTAGATCTCCGGTATATGAACACTGAAGCTTTCTTT. Its translation: CASSLDLRYMNTEAFF.

The chain employs TRBV10-3 and TRBJ2-1; D is unclear. The CDR3 contains 14 residues. V lost 3 bases, J lost 8 bases, and 14 bases lay in between. From germline, CDR1 is ENHRY and CDR2 SYGVKD. The DNA of the CDR3 is TGTGCCATCAGTGATGGAGCAGCTACCGATGAGCAGTTCTTC. Its translation: CAISDGAATDEQFF.

This clone appeared a single time. The V and J genes are TRBV2 and TRBJ2-5; TRBD2 might be the D (5 bases). The CDR3 is 14 amino acids. The V end lost 4 bases, the J end lost 7 bases, and 16 bases lay between the germline ends. In germline, CDR1 is SNHLY, CDR2 FYNNEI. The CDR3 region is CASSAPYGVGTQYF. DNA for the CDR3: TGTGCCAGCAGTGCCCCGTACGGGGTGGGGACCCAGTACTTC.

The V call is TRBV2, the J call TRBJ2-3; D gene ambiguous. Germline V gene data show CDR1 as SNHLY and CDR2 as FYNNEI. The CDR3 spans 13 residues. Trimming took off 8 bases at V and 1 base at J, with 10 bases between the two ends. CDR3 sequence reads: CASYLGGTDTQYF. As DNA, the CDR3 is TGTGCCAGCTACTTGGGCGGCACAGATACGCAGTATTTT.

This chain connects TRBV10-3 to TRBJ2-5; a possible D gene is TRBD2 (5 bases). The CDR3 is 13 amino acids. Germline assignment: CDR1 ENHRY and CDR2 SYGVKD. Trimming removed 2 bases at V and 5 bases at J, with 9 bases between. The CDR3 nucleotides read TGTGCCATCAGTGAGCGGGGTTGGGAGACCCAGTACTTC. It specifies CAISERGWETQYF.

V and J are TRBV6-1 and TRBJ1-5; 10 bases line up with TRBD1. The J segment lost 7 bases and the V segment lost 2 bases, leaving 8 bases of the junction unmatched. CDR1 and CDR2 (germline): MNHNS, SASEGT. CDR3 length: 16 amino acids. The CDR3 sequence is CASSESVVGQGQPQHF. DNA of the CDR3: TGTGCCAGCAGTGAATCGGTAGTGGGACAGGGGCAGCCCCAGCATTTT.

This clone was counted between two and nine times. This chain links TRBV27 with TRBJ2-2, with 8 bases identical to TRBD1. CDR1 and CDR2 from the germline V gene are MNHEY and SMNVEV (reference sequence). Trimming cost V 5 bases and J 6 bases; bases outside gene matches: 8. The CDR3 spans 15 residues. CDR3 DNA: TGTGCCAGCAGTCCGTCGGGACAGGTGGCCGGGGAGCTGTTTTTT. Translation gives CASSPSGQVAGELFF.

The chain is built from TRBV5-5 and TRBJ2-7; possibly TRBD2 for D (6 bases). Trimming took off 0 bases at V and 2 bases at J, with 12 bases between the two ends. The germline gives CDR1 SGHKS, CDR2 YYEKEE (reference sequence). This CDR3 is built from 15 residues. The CDR3 DNA is TGTGCCAGCAGCTTGGGCGGGGCCCAGCCCTACGAGCAGTACTTC. Translation: CASSLGGAQPYEQYF.

V and J are TRBV9 and TRBJ2-2; possibly TRBD2 for D (5 bases). Trimming cost V 3 bases and J 6 bases, with 6 bases left between them. Germline V CDR1 and CDR2: SGDLS, YYNGEE. This CDR3 contains 12 residues. CDR3 amino acids: CASSEGAGELFF. DNA for the CDR3: TGTGCCAGCAGCGAGGGAGCCGGGGAGCTGTTTTTT.

The V gene is TRBV6-5, the J gene TRBJ2-7; possible D gene TRBD1, 5 bases. CDR3 length: 15 amino acids. V was trimmed by 0 bases and J by 5 bases, leaving 14 bases between them. Germline V lookup: CDR1 MNHEY, CDR2 SVGAGI. CDR3 DNA: TGTGCCAGCAGTTACTCGACCCAGGGAAGGAACGAGCAGTACTTC. It is translated as CASSYSTQGRNEQYF.

The DNA for the CDR3 is TGTGCCAGCAGCACGATGGGCCTGGGGGAGCTGTTTTTT. This gives the protein CASSTMGLGELFF. V gene TRBV5-8 combines with J gene TRBJ2-2; no firm D call. V was pared by 4 bases and J by 8 bases, with 12 bases between. The CDR3 length is 13 residues. Germline loops: CDR1 SGHTS, CDR2 YDEGEE.

The genes are TRBV7-9 and TRBJ1-3; D is possibly TRBD1 (6 bases). Germline CDR1 reads SEHNR; CDR2 reads FQNEAQ (reference sequence). This CDR3 comprises 17 residues. V was pared by 5 bases and J by 2 bases, with 19 bases between. In nucleotides, the CDR3 is TGTGCCAGCAGCATCAGGGGTCAGGGAGAGGCTGGAAACACCATATATTTT. This encodes CASSIRGQGEAGNTIYF.

The chain carries TRBV29-1 and TRBJ1-1, with 8 positions matching TRBD1. Germline V gene sequence: CDR1 SQVTM, CDR2 ANQGSEA. This CDR3 is built from 13 residues. V dropped 7 bases and J dropped 4; count of bases not matched to a gene: 8. The CDR3 DNA is TGCAGCGCGGAGGACAGGGCGTCCACTGAAGCTTTCTTT. Its translation is CSAEDRASTEAFF. Complete variable domain (other parts from reference TRBV29-1 and TRBJ1-1): SAVISQKPSRDICQRGTSLTIQCQVDSQVTMMFWYRQQPGQSLTLIATANQGSEATYESGFVIDKFPISRPNLTFSTLTVSNMSPEDSSIYLCSAEDRASTEAFFGQGTRLTVV.

The chain is built from TRBV2 and TRBJ2-4, with 8 bases fitting TRBD1. Germline values: CDR1 SNHLY, CDR2 FYNNEI. The CDR3 length is 15 residues. V lost 5 bases and J lost 6; bases outside the gene matches: 9. The CDR3 loop reads CASSTTGQGGNIQYF. CDR3 nucleotide sequence: TGTGCCAGCAGTACCACCGGACAGGGAGGAAACATTCAGTACTTC. Variable domain in full (rest from reference TRBV2 and TRBJ2-4): EPEVTQTPSHQVTQMGQEVILRCVPISNHLYFYWYRQILGQKVEFLVSFYNNEISEKSEIFDDQFSVERPDGSNFTLKIRSTKLEDSAMYFCASSTTGQGGNIQYFGAGTRLSVL.

V is TRBV12-1 and J is TRBJ2-1; TRBD2, the table's D call, lacks a check against the DNA. TRBV12-1 is a documented pseudogene. There are 15 residues in the CDR3. The CDR3 here is CASSFSLSEENEQFF. The DNA of the CDR3 is TGTGCCAGCAGCTTTTCATTGTCCGAGGAGAATGAGCAGTTCTTC.

V and J are TRBV4-3 and TRBJ2-1, with D perhaps TRBD1 (5 bases). This CDR3 contains 15 residues. CDR1 and CDR2 (germline): LGHNA, YSLEER. Trimming cost V 0 bases and J 6 bases, with 12 bases left between them. This chain's CDR3 is CASSQDGNRLNEQFF. CDR3 DNA: TGCGCCAGCAGCCAAGATGGGAACAGGCTCAATGAGCAGTTCTTC.

The chain joins TRBV7-2 to TRBJ2-1; 12 bases match TRBD2. Germline assignment: CDR1 SGHTA and CDR2 FQGNSA. The CDR3 is 15 residues long. The J segment lost 7 bases and the V segment lost 1 base, leaving 2 bases of the junction unmatched. The CDR3 bases are TGTGCCAGCAGCTTAGGGGGGACTAGCGGGAATGAGCAGTTCTTC. Its translation: CASSLGGTSGNEQFF.

The rearrangement joins TRBV7-9 to TRBJ2-7; D uncertain. Trimming pared 2 bases from V and 0 bases from J, leaving 8 bases between. There are 14 residues in the CDR3. Germline V gives CDR1 SEHNR, CDR2 FQNEAQ (reference sequence). As DNA, the CDR3 is TGTGCCAGCAGCTTACATGCCAGCTCCTACGAGCAGTACTTC. Residues: CASSLHASSYEQYF.